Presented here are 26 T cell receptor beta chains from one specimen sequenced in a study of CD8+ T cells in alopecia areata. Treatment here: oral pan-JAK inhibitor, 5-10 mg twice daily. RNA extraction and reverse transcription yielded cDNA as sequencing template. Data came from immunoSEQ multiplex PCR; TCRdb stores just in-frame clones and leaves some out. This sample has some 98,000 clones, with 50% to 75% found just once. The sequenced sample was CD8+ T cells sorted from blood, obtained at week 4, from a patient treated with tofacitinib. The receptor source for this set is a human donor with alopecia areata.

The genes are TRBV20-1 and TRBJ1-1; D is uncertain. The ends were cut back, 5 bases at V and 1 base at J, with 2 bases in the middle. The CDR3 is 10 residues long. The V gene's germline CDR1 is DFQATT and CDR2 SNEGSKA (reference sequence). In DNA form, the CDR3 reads TGCAGTGCTTCGAACACTGAAGCTTTCTTT. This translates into CSASNTEAFF.

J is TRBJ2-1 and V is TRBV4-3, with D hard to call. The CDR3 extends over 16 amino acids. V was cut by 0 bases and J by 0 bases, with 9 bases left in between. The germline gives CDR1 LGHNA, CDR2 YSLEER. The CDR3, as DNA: TGCGCCAGCAGCCAAGATTCGACGAGCTCCTACAATGAGCAGTTCTTC. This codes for CASSQDSTSSYNEQFF.

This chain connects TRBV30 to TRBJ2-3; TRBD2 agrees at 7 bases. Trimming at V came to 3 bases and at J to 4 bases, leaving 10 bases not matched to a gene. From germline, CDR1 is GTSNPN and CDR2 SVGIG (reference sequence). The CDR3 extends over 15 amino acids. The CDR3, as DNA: TGTGCCTGGAGGGTGGCGGGAGCGCCGGCAGATACGCAGTATTTT. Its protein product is CAWRVAGAPADTQYF.

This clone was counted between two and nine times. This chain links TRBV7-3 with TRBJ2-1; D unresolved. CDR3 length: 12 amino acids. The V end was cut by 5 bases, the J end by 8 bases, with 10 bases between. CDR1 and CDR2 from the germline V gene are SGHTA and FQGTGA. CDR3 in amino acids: CASSPHGDEQFF. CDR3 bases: TGTGCCAGCAGCCCCCATGGGGATGAGCAGTTCTTC.

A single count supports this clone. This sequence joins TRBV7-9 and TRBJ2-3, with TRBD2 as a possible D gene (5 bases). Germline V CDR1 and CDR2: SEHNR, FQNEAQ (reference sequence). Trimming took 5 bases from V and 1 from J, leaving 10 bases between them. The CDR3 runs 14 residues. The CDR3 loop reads CASSGSFRTDTQYF. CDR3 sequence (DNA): TGTGCCAGCAGCGGGAGTTTTCGCACAGATACGCAGTATTTT.

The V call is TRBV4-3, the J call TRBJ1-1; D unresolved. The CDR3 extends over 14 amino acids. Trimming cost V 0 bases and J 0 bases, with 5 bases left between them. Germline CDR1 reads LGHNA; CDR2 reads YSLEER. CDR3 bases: TGCGCCAGCAGCCAAGATGGATTGAACACTGAAGCTTTCTTT. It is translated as CASSQDGLNTEAFF.

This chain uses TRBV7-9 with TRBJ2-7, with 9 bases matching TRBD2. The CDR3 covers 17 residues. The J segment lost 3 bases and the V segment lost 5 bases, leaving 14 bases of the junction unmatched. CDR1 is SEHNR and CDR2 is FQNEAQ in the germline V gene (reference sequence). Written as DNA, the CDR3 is TGTGCCAGCAGCAAGGGGGGACTAGCAAGTTTAGTCTACGAGCAGTACTTC. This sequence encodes CASSKGGLASLVYEQYF. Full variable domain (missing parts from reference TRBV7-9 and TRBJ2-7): DTGVSQNPRHKITKRGQNVTFRCDPISEHNRLYWYRQTLGQGPEFLTYFQNEAQLEKSRLLSDRFSAERPKGSFSTLEIQRTEQGDSAMYLCASSKGGLASLVYEQYFGPGTRLTVT.

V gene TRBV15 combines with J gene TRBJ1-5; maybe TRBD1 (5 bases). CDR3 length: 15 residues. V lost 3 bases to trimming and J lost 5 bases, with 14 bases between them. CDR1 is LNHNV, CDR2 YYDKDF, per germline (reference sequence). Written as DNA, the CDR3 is TGTGCCACCAGCAGTCCCGAGGGGCTTGATCAGCCCCAGCATTTT. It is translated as CATSSPEGLDQPQHF.

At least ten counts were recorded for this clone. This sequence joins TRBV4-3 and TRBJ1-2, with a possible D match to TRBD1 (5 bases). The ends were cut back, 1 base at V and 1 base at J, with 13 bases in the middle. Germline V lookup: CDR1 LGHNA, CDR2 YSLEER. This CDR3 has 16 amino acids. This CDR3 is CASSQGTGANNYGYTF. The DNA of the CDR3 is TGCGCCAGCAGCCAAGGAACTGGGGCGAATAACTATGGCTACACCTTC.

The CDR3: CASSANSGTEAFF. The CDR3 DNA reads as TGTGCCAGCAGCGCCAACAGTGGCACTGAAGCTTTCTTT. The genes are TRBV5-6 and TRBJ1-1; D is ambiguous. The CDR3 extends over 13 amino acids. The germline V gene has CDR1 SGHDT and CDR2 YYEEEE. V was trimmed by 4 bases and J by 4 bases, leaving 11 bases between them.

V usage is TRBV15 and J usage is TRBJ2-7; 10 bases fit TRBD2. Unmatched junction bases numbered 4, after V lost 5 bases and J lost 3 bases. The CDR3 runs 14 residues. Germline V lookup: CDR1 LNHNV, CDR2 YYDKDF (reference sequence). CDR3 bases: TGTGCCACCAGCGGGGCTAGCGGGGGCTACGAGCAGTACTTC. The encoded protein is CATSGASGGYEQYF.

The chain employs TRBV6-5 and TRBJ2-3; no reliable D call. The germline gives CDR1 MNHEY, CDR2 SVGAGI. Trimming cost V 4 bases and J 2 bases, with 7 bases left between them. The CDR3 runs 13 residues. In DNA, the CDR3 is TGTGCCAGCAGTTTGGTAATCACAGATACGCAGTATTTT. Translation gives CASSLVITDTQYF.

In DNA form, the CDR3 reads TGTGCCAGCAGCATGGGACGGGTCAAAAACATTCAGTACTTC. Protein sequence: CASSMGRVKNIQYF. The J gene is TRBJ2-4, the V gene TRBV11-2; D possibly matches TRBD1 or TRBD2 (5 bases each). This CDR3 region has 14 residues. The germline gives CDR1 SGHAT, CDR2 FQNNGV. V was trimmed by 5 bases and J by 3 bases, leaving 11 bases between them.

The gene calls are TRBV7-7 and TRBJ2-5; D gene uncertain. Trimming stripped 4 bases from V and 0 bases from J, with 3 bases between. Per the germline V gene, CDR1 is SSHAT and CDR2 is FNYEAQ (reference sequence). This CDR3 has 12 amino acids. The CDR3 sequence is CASSSNQETQYF. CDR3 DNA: TGTGCCAGCAGCTCTAACCAAGAGACCCAGTACTTC.

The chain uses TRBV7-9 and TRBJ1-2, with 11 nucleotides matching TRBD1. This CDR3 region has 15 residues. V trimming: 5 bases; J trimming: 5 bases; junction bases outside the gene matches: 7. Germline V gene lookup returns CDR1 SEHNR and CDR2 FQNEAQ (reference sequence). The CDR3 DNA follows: TGTGCCAGCAGCCAACCGGGACAGGGGGATTATGGCTACACCTTC. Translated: CASSQPGQGDYGYTF.

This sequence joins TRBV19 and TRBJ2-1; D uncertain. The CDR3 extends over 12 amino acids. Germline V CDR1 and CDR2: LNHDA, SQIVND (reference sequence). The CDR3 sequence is CARASFYNEQFF. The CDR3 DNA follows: TGTGCTAGGGCAAGCTTCTACAATGAGCAGTTCTTC.

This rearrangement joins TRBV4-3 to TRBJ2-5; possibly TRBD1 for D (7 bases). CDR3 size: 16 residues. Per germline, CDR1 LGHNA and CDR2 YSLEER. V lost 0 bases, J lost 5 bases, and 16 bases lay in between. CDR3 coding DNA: TGCGCCAGCAGCCAAGACTACACAGGGGCGGGGGAGACCCAGTACTTC. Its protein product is CASSQDYTGAGETQYF.

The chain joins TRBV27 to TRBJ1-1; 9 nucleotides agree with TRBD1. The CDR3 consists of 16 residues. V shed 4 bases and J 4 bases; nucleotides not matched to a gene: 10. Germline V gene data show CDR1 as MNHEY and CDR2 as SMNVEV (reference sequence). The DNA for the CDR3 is TGTGCCAGCAGTTGGCTCACAGGGGGCGCATTCACTGAAGCTTTCTTT. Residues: CASSWLTGGAFTEAFF.

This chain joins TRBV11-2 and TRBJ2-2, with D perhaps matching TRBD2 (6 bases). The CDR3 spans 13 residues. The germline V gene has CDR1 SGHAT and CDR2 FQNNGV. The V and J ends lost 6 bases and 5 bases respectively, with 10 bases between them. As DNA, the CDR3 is TGTGCCAGCAGTTTCGCGGGGACCGGGGAGCTGTTTTTT. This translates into CASSFAGTGELFF.

This CDR3 is CSVETRVPGELFF. The CDR3 bases are TGCAGCGTTGAAACGAGGGTTCCCGGGGAGCTGTTTTTT. The chain employs TRBV29-1 and TRBJ2-2; tentative D call: TRBD2 (5 bases). Trimming cost V 2 bases and J 6 bases, with 10 bases left between them. The CDR3 sequence is 13 residues long. The germline V gene has CDR1 SQVTM and CDR2 ANQGSEA.

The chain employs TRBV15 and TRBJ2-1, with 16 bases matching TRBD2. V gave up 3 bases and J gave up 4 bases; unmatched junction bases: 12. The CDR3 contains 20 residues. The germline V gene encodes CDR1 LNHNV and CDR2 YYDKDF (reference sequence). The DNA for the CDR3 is TGTGCCACCAGCAGGTCGTCAGCAACGGGACTAGCGGGAGGGTACAATGAGCAGTTCTTC. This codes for CATSRSSATGLAGGYNEQFF. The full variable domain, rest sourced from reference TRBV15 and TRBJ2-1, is DAMVIQNPRYQVTQFGKPVTLSCSQTLNHNVMYWYQQKSSQAPKLLFHYYDKDFNNEADTPDNFQSRRPNTSFCFLDIRSPGLGDTAMYLCATSRSSATGLAGGYNEQFFGPGTRLTVL.

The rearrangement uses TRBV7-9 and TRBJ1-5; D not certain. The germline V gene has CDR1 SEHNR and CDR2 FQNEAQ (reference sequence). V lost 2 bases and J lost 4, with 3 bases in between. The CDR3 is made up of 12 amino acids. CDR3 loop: CASSLLNQPQHF. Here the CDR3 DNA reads TGTGCCAGCAGCTTACTGAATCAGCCCCAGCATTTT.

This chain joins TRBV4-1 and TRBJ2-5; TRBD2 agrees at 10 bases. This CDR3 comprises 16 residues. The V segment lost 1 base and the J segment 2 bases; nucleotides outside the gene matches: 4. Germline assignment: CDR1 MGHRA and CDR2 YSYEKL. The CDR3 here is CASSQAGLAEQETQYF. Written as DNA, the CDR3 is TGCGCCAGCAGCCAAGCCGGACTAGCGGAACAAGAGACCCAGTACTTC.

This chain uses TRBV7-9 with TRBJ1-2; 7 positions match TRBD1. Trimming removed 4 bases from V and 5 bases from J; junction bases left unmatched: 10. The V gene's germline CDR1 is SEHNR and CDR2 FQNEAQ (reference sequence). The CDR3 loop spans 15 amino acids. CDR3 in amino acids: CASSSHRGHRYGYTF. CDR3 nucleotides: TGTGCCAGCAGCTCTCATAGGGGGCATAGATATGGCTACACCTTC.

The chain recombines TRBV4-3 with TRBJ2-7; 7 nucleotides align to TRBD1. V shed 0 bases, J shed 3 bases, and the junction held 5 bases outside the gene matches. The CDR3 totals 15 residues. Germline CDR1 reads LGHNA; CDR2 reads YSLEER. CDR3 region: CASSQDRDRYYEQYF. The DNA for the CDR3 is TGCGCCAGCAGCCAAGACCGGGACAGATACTACGAGCAGTACTTC.

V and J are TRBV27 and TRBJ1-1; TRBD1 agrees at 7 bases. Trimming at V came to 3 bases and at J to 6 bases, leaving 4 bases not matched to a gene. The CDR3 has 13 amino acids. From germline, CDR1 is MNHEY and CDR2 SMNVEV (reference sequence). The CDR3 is CASSFPGTAEAFF. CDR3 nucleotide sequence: TGTGCCAGCAGTTTCCCCGGGACAGCTGAAGCTTTCTTT.